Each of the 30 T cell receptor beta chains below was sequenced from the same sample in a study of T cells in women clearing cervical HPV infection. Some clones are missing from TCRdb's copy, which holds only in-frame ones; the method was immunoSEQ multiplex PCR. Here the sample table reports 36,000 or so clones. The sample consisted of blood buffy coat. These TCRs come from a woman between 18 and 70 years old with a cervical HPV16 infection that either progressed to CIN3+ or cleared (not recorded which).

A word on this clone: The CDR3 end lies 3 residues beyond the end of the read and is filled in from the germline J gene. This rearrangement joins TRBV19 to TRBJ2-2; perhaps TRBD1 as D (5 bases). Germline V gives CDR1 LNHDA, CDR2 SQIVND (reference sequence). The CDR3 has 20 residues. The CDR3 DNA, read in part, is TGTGCCAGTAGTAATTGGGCAGCCCGTCCACGCCGCTCTGGGGCCAACGTG. It translates to CASSNWAARPRRSGANV. The full CDR3 protein is CASSNWAARPRRSGANVLFF. Complete variable domain (other parts from reference TRBV19 and TRBJ2-2): DGGITQSPKYLFRKEGQNVTLSCEQNLNHDAMYWYRQDPGQGLRLIYYSQIVNDFQKGDIAEGYSVSREKKESFPLTVTSAQKNPTAFYLCASSNWAARPRRSGANVLFFGEGSRLTVL.

The DNA read from the CDR3 is TGCGCCAGCAGCTTGGGTCAGGGGGCAGCTAATGAG. Encoded protein: CASSLGQGAANE. Given in full, the CDR3 is CASSLGQGAANEQFF. The V gene is TRBV5-1, the J gene TRBJ2-1; TRBD1 agrees at 8 bases. Read coverage stops 3 residues before the CDR3 terminus; the germline J gene supplies the remainder. The germline gives CDR1 SGHRS, CDR2 YFSETQ. This CDR3 comprises 15 residues. V gave up 0 bases and J gave up 7 bases; unmatched junction bases: 6.

The sequenced CDR3 bases are TGTGCCAGCAGTTCCCCAACAGGCATCAATGAG. It translates to CASSSPTGINE. The full-length CDR3 reads as CASSSPTGINEQFF. This sequence joins TRBV28 and TRBJ2-1; TRBD1 is a possible D gene (5 bases). The CDR3 end lies 3 residues beyond the end of the read and is filled in from the germline J gene. V lost 4 bases to trimming and J lost 6 bases, with 13 bases between them. Germline CDR1 MDHEN, CDR2 SYDVKM. The length of the CDR3 is 14 residues.

About this clone itself: The DNA ends 3 residues before the CDR3 does, and the rest of the CDR3 is filled in from the germline J gene. The chain combines TRBV7-9 with TRBJ1-6, with a weak D call TRBD1 (6 bases). The CDR3 has 15 amino acids. Germline values: CDR1 SEHNR, CDR2 FQNEAQ (reference sequence). Trimming left V 4 bases short and J 9 bases short, with 16 bases between. The DNA read from the CDR3 is TGTGCCAGCAGCTCGGAGGTGGGACATGGTTCACCC. The encoded protein is CASSSEVGHGSP. The full CDR3 protein is CASSSEVGHGSPLHF.

As to this clone: Read coverage stops 3 residues before the CDR3 terminus; the germline J gene supplies the remainder. Distinct nucleotide sequences in the sample also encode this CDR3. The chain employs TRBV19 and TRBJ2-5, with D unresolved. V was pared by 5 bases and J by 5 bases, with 6 bases between. Germline CDR1 and CDR2: LNHDA and SQIVND (reference sequence). The CDR3 extends over 11 amino acids. The CDR3 DNA, read in part, is TGTGCCAGTAGTCTCGGGGAGACC. It translates to CASSLGET. The full CDR3 protein is CASSLGETQYF. Combining the CDR3 with reference TRBV19 and TRBJ2-5 gives the whole variable domain DGGITQSPKYLFRKEGQNVTLSCEQNLNHDAMYWYRQDPGQGLRLIYYSQIVNDFQKGDIAEGYSVSREKKESFPLTVTSAQKNPTAFYLCASSLGETQYFGPGTRLLVL.

On this clone: The CDR3 end is not reached by the read, which stops 3 residues before it; the germline J gene fills it in. This chain links TRBV19 with TRBJ1-5; 8 nucleotides match TRBD1. V lost 5 bases to trimming and J lost 2 bases; unmatched junction nucleotides: 2. The germline V gene encodes CDR1 LNHDA and CDR2 SQIVND (reference sequence). This CDR3 contains 14 residues. CDR3 region: CASSPQGGNQPQHF. The CDR3 DNA, read in part, is TGTGCCAGTAGTCCACAGGGGGGCAATCAGCCC.

About this clone: The read ends 3 residues before the CDR3 terminus; that terminus is restored from the germline J gene. The chain is built from TRBV19 and TRBJ2-2; 7 bases line up with TRBD1. Looked up from germline, CDR1 is LNHDA and CDR2 is SQIVND (reference sequence). The CDR3 contains 15 residues. The DNA read from the CDR3 is TGTGCCAGTACCGCTAAGGGGGCGATGGGCGAAAAG. Residues: CASTAKGAMGEK. The full CDR3 protein is CASTAKGAMGEKLFF.

Notes on this clone: The CDR3 extends 3 residues past the end of the read, so its final part is completed from the germline J gene. J is TRBJ1-1 and V is TRBV20-1; D possibly corresponds to TRBD1 (6 bases). Germline CDR1 DFQATT, CDR2 SNEGSKA (reference sequence). Trimming removed 0 bases at V and 0 bases at J, with 20 bases between. The CDR3 length is 18 residues. This CDR3 reads CSARDPGTPGPMNTEAFF. CDR3 DNA, as far as it was read: TGCAGTGCTAGAGACCCCGGGACACCCGGCCCGATGAACACTGAA.

With regard to this clone: The read halts 3 residues ahead of the CDR3 end, with the missing end drawn from the germline J gene. The chain recombines TRBV5-8 with TRBJ2-3; 12 positions match TRBD2. The CDR3 sequence is 15 residues long. V was clipped by 3 bases and J by 3 bases; unmatched bases: 2. Germline V gene lookup returns CDR1 SGHTS and CDR2 YDEGEE. The CDR3 reads CASSSTSGGTDTQYF. The covered CDR3 bases are TGTGCCAGCAGCTCGACTAGCGGGGGAACAGATACG.

About this clone: The read stops 3 residues short of the end of the CDR3; the missing end is completed from the germline J gene. J is TRBJ1-4 and V is TRBV7-3; perhaps TRBD1 as D (6 bases). The CDR3 is 17 residues long. Germline CDR1 SGHTA, CDR2 FQGTGA. This chain's CDR3 is CASSLTGQISGANVLFF. The CDR3 bases that were read are TGTGCCAGCAGCTTAACCGGACAGATCTCTGGGGCCAACGTA. The full variable domain, with the rest looked up from reference TRBV7-3 and TRBJ1-4, is GAGVSQTPSNKVTEKGKYVELRCDPISGHTALYWYRQSLGQGPEFLIYFQGTGAADDSGLPNDRFFAVRPEGSVSTLKIQRTERGDSAVYLCASSLTGQISGANVLFFGSGTQLSVL.

In regard to this clone: The read finishes 3 residues shy of the CDR3 end, and the germline J gene is used to complete it. The V and J genes are TRBV5-4 and TRBJ2-2; possible D gene TRBD1, 5 bases. Trimming took 5 bases from V and 0 from J, leaving 8 bases between them. Germline CDR1 reads SGHNT; CDR2 reads YYREEE (reference sequence). The length of the CDR3 is 14 residues. Partial CDR3 DNA: TGTGCCAGCAGGGGGCCCCCGAACACCGGGGAG. Residues: CASRGPPNTGE. The full-length CDR3 reads as CASRGPPNTGELFF. Supplemented by reference TRBV5-4 and TRBJ2-2, the full variable domain reads ETGVTQSPTHLIKTRGQQVTLRCSSQSGHNTVSWYQQALGQGPQFIFQYYREEENGRGNFPPRFSGLQFPNYSSELNVNALELDDSALYLCASRGPPNTGELFFGEGSRLTVL.

Details on this clone: Read sequence stops 3 residues before the CDR3 end, and the germline J gene provides the missing end. The rearrangement joins TRBV19 to TRBJ1-6; 8 bases agree with TRBD1. From germline, CDR1 is LNHDA and CDR2 SQIVND (reference sequence). V was pared by 3 bases and J by 6 bases, with 4 bases of the junction left unmatched. The CDR3 spans 15 residues. The CDR3 loop reads CASSMVGQANSPLHF. The sequenced CDR3 bases are TGTGCCAGTAGTATGGTGGGACAGGCTAATTCACCC.

As regards this clone: The CDR3 is cut off 3 residues early in the read; its end comes from the germline J gene. This chain uses TRBV4-1 with TRBJ2-7; the match to TRBD1 covers 8 bases. Looked up from germline, CDR1 is MGHRA and CDR2 is YSYEKL. V was pared by 8 bases and J by 6 bases, with 9 bases of the junction left unmatched. The CDR3 runs 13 residues. The sequenced part of the CDR3 DNA is TGCGCCAGCGGCACAGGGGGTGCAGGCGAG. Encoded protein: CASGTGGAGE. The whole CDR3 reads CASGTGGAGEQYF.

Remarks on this clone: The read ends 3 residues shy of where the CDR3 ends; the end is completed using the germline J gene. This chain connects TRBV20-1 to TRBJ2-2, with D possibly TRBD2 on 5 matching bases. Germline V CDR1 and CDR2: DFQATT, SNEGSKA (reference sequence). The CDR3 covers 11 residues. The CDR3 spells CSAPIGEKLFF. The part of the CDR3 DNA that was read is TGCAGTGCTCCTATCGGGGAAAAG.

As to this clone: Read data end 3 residues before the CDR3 end; the end is taken from the germline J gene. The gene calls are TRBV19 and TRBJ2-1, with D possibly being TRBD1 (6 bases). The germline gives CDR1 LNHDA, CDR2 SQIVND (reference sequence). The CDR3 has 14 residues. Trimming cost V 5 bases and J 2 bases, with 10 bases left between them. The sequenced part of the CDR3 DNA is TGTGCCAGTAGTCCCCGGACAGCCTACAATGAG. Translating gives CASSPRTAYNE. The CDR3 reads in full as CASSPRTAYNEQFF. Full variable domain (outside the CDR3, taken from reference TRBV19 and TRBJ2-1): DGGITQSPKYLFRKEGQNVTLSCEQNLNHDAMYWYRQDPGQGLRLIYYSQIVNDFQKGDIAEGYSVSREKKESFPLTVTSAQKNPTAFYLCASSPRTAYNEQFFGPGTRLTVL.

Remarks on this clone: With the read ending 3 residues before the CDR3 end, the germline J gene is used to fill in that end. This rearrangement joins TRBV19 to TRBJ2-4; 9 bases are shared with TRBD1. Germline CDR1 LNHDA, CDR2 SQIVND (reference sequence). The CDR3 covers 14 residues. The part of the CDR3 DNA that was read is TGTGCCAGTAGTATAACAGGGGGCGCGGTTGGT. It specifies CASSITGGAVG. The complete CDR3 protein is CASSITGGAVGQYF.

This clone is deemed medium-sized by its frequency. The sequenced fragment ends 3 residues before the CDR3 boundary, so the rest is inferred from the germline J gene. The V gene is TRBV12-3 or TRBV12-4, the J gene TRBJ1-1; possibly TRBD1 for D (5 bases). This CDR3 comprises 13 residues. The CDR3 bases that were read are TGTGCCAGCAGTTTGTATATGACAGTGGAA. This translates into CASSLYMTVE. The entire CDR3 sequence reads CASSLYMTVEAFF.

Concerning this clone itself: Sequencing ends 3 residues short of the CDR3 end; the germline J gene provides the rest. The chain couples TRBV6-7 to TRBJ2-1, with 9 positions matching TRBD1. TRBV6-7 is labeled an ORF, and its function is uncertain. The CDR3 sequence is 16 residues long. The J segment lost 6 bases and the V segment lost 0 bases, leaving 6 bases of the junction unmatched. CDR3 in amino acids: CASSYSTQGAGNEQFF. The sequenced part of the CDR3 DNA is TGTGCCAGCAGTTACTCGACACAGGGGGCGGGCAATGAG.

Worth noting for this clone: The CDR3 end is not reached by the read, which stops 3 residues before it; the germline J gene fills it in. V and J are TRBV7-8 and TRBJ1-6, with a tentative D call TRBD1 (5 bases). CDR1 and CDR2 from the germline V gene are SGHVS and FQNEAQ. Trimming left V 4 bases short and J 6 bases short, with 22 bases between. The CDR3 spans 18 residues. The CDR3 bases that were read are TGTGCCAGCAGCTCGCCCTTGATAGAAGGGGCAAGTAATTCACCC. This sequence encodes CASSSPLIEGASNSP. The whole CDR3 sequence reads CASSSPLIEGASNSPLHF.

As concerns this clone: The read finishes 3 residues shy of the CDR3 end, and the germline J gene is used to complete it. The rearrangement links TRBV18 to TRBJ1-1; D perhaps matches TRBD1 (6 bases). Germline values: CDR1 KGHSH, CDR2 LQKENI. V was pared by 3 bases and J by 5 bases, with 13 bases between. The CDR3 has 14 residues. Incomplete CDR3 DNA: TGTGCCAGCTCACCTACAGGGTCGGGGACTGAA. It specifies CASSPTGSGTE. The entire CDR3 reads CASSPTGSGTEAFF. The full variable domain, in which reference TRBV18 and TRBJ1-1 provide the parts outside the CDR3, is NAGVMQNPRHLVRRRGQEARLRCSPMKGHSHVYWYRQLPEEGLKFMVYLQKENIIDESGMPKERFSAEFPKEGPSILRIQQVVRGDSAAYFCASSPTGSGTEAFFGQGTRLTVV.

A note on this clone: The missing CDR3 end, 3 residues past where the read stops, is filled in from the germline J gene. The gene calls are TRBV11-2 and TRBJ2-5, with TRBD2 matching over 10 bases. CDR1 and CDR2 (germline): SGHAT, FQNNGV. The CDR3 extends over 15 amino acids. After removal of 5 bases from V and 5 bases from J, the junction contained 8 bases not matched to a gene. The CDR3 spells CASSTLAGGKETQYF. The sequenced part of the CDR3 DNA is TGTGCCAGCAGCACCTTAGCGGGGGGAAAGGAGACC.

With respect to this clone: The sequenced fragment ends 3 residues before the CDR3 boundary, so the rest is inferred from the germline J gene. The chain combines TRBV19 with TRBJ2-1, with D perhaps matching TRBD2 (6 bases). Per the germline V gene, CDR1 is LNHDA and CDR2 is SQIVND (reference sequence). CDR3 length: 13 amino acids. The V end was cut by 6 bases, the J end by 9 bases, with 15 bases between. The CDR3 is CASRKGLQGEQFF. The covered CDR3 bases are TGTGCCAGTAGGAAGGGACTTCAAGGTGAG.

About this clone: The read gets to within 3 residues of the CDR3 end, and the germline J gene fills in the rest. This chain uses TRBV20-1 with TRBJ2-3, with 10 bases aligning to TRBD2. Germline-derived CDR1 and CDR2 are DFQATT and SNEGSKA (reference sequence). CDR3 length equals 16 residues. J gave up 6 bases and V 3 bases, and 12 bases lay outside the gene matches. The CDR3 sequence is CSARVSSGGLGDTQYF. The CDR3 DNA, read in part, is TGCAGTGCTAGGGTCTCTAGCGGGGGCCTCGGGGATACG.

As concerns this clone: With the read ending 3 residues before the CDR3 end, the germline J gene is used to fill in that end. The rearrangement joins TRBV5-1 to TRBJ2-3; 7 bases fit TRBD1. V lost 4 bases, J lost 4 bases, and 9 bases stayed unmatched. The CDR3 has 15 amino acids. CDR1 and CDR2 (germline): SGHRS, YFSETQ. CDR3 protein: CASSKGQQPSDTQYF. CDR3 DNA, as far as it was read: TGCGCCAGCAGCAAGGGACAGCAGCCCTCAGATACG.

On this clone: The sequenced fragment ends 3 residues before the CDR3 boundary, so the rest is inferred from the germline J gene. The rearrangement uses TRBV7-8 and TRBJ1-6, with TRBD1 matching 9 bases. The V segment lost 3 bases and the J segment 9 bases; nucleotides outside the gene matches: 9. Germline-derived CDR1 and CDR2 are SGHVS and FQNEAQ. This CDR3 comprises 16 residues. The CDR3 loop is CASSFESGTGISPLHF. CDR3 bases read: TGTGCCAGCAGCTTCGAATCCGGGACAGGGATTTCACCC.

Remarks on this clone: The observed sequence ends 3 residues before the CDR3 terminus, with the missing tail filled in from the germline J gene. The chain joins TRBV7-3 to TRBJ2-2, with a weak D call TRBD2 (6 bases). V lost 0 bases and J 0 bases, leaving 8 bases between the germline ends. Per the germline V gene, CDR1 is SGHTA and CDR2 is FQGTGA. This CDR3 has 16 residues. CDR3 region: CASSLTGGPNTGELFF. Incomplete CDR3 DNA: TGTGCCAGCAGCTTAACAGGAGGGCCGAACACCGGGGAG.

Regarding this clone: Read data end 3 residues before the CDR3 end; the end is taken from the germline J gene. This chain uses TRBV11-3 with TRBJ2-1, with D possibly TRBD1 on 5 matching bases. Germline V gene lookup returns CDR1 SGHNT and CDR2 YENEEA. CDR3 length: 15 residues. Trimming pared 0 bases from V and 9 bases from J, leaving 15 bases between. CDR3 bases read: TGTGCCAGCAGCTTAGACCATGGTGGACAAACTGAG. This translates into CASSLDHGGQTE. The full CDR3 reads CASSLDHGGQTEQFF.

CDR3: CASSESPTGGIGNQPQHF. CDR3 DNA, as far as it was read: TGTGCCAGCAGTGAAAGCCCAACAGGGGGCATTGGCAATCAGCCC. The rearrangement uses TRBV6-1 and TRBJ1-5, with 9 bases identical to TRBD1. The CDR3 goes on 3 residues after the read ends, and that part is filled in from the germline J gene. Trimming cost V 2 bases and J 2 bases; bases outside gene matches: 10. The CDR3 sequence is 18 residues long. Germline V gene sequence: CDR1 MNHNS, CDR2 SASEGT.

Partial CDR3 DNA: TGTGCCAGCAGCTTGGCGACTATGAACACCGGGGAG. This codes for CASSLATMNTGE. The full-length CDR3 reads as CASSLATMNTGELFF. The rearrangement links TRBV5-4 to TRBJ2-2; D perhaps matches TRBD2 (5 bases). The CDR3 end is not reached by the read, which stops 3 residues before it; the germline J gene fills it in. Per the germline V gene, CDR1 is SGHNT and CDR2 is YYREEE (reference sequence). V was cut by 0 bases and J by 1 base, with 7 bases left in between. This CDR3 contains 15 residues.

As for this clone: With the read ending 3 residues before the CDR3 end, the germline J gene is used to fill in that end. V gene TRBV19 combines with J gene TRBJ1-1; 7 bases agree with TRBD1. V shed 6 bases, J shed 0 bases, and the junction held 7 bases outside the gene matches. The CDR3 loop spans 15 amino acids. Looked up from germline, CDR1 is LNHDA and CDR2 is SQIVND (reference sequence). CDR3 sequence: CASRNRGAMNTEAFF. The sequenced part of the CDR3 DNA is TGTGCCAGTAGAAACAGGGGCGCCATGAACACTGAA. Supplemented by reference TRBV19 and TRBJ1-1, the full variable domain reads DGGITQSPKYLFRKEGQNVTLSCEQNLNHDAMYWYRQDPGQGLRLIYYSQIVNDFQKGDIAEGYSVSREKKESFPLTVTSAQKNPTAFYLCASRNRGAMNTEAFFGQGTRLTVV.